This T cell receptor beta chain comes out of a study of shared clonotypes between healthy human individuals. CDR1 is SGHVS, CDR2 FNYEAQ, per germline. Trimming cost V 5 bases and J 4 bases, with 15 bases left between them. This CDR3 has 15 residues. Unsorted samples used about 90 million PBMCs for genomic DNA. TCRdb's copy holds only in-frame clones and misses some; the assay was immunoSEQ multiplex PCR. The top ten hold over 9.5% of the sample, which has about 450,000 clones, less than 80% seen once. The chain is built from TRBV7-6 and TRBJ2-1; possibly TRBD1 for D (6 bases). This TCR was sampled from a woman aged 40 to 50 in good health. Some clones in this sample may be carry-over from other donors' samples. Sequencing used PBMCs. This CDR3 reads CASSQTGQIYNEQFF. CDR3 sequence (DNA): TGTGCCAGCAGCCAAACAGGGCAAATTTACAATGAGCAGTTCTTC. Variable domain in full (rest from reference TRBV7-6 and TRBJ2-1): GAGVSQSPRYKVTKRGQDVALRCDPISGHVSLYWYRQALGQGPEFLTYFNYEAQQDKSGLPNDRFSAERPEGSISTLTIQRTEQRDSAMYRCASSQTGQIYNEQFFGPGTRLTVL.